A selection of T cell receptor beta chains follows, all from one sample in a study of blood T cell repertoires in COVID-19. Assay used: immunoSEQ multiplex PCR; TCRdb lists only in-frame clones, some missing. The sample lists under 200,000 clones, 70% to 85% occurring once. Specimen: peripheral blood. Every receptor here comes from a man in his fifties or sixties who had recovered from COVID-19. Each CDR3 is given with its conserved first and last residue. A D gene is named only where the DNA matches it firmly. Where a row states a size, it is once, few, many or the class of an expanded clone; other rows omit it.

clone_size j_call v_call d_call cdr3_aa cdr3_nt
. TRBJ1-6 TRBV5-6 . CASSFSDRPNSPLHF TGTGCCAGCAGCTTCTCCGACAGGCCTAATTCACCCCTCCACTTT
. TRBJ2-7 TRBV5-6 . CASSSRDRYEQYF TGTGCCAGCAGCTCGCGGGACCGCTACGAGCAGTACTTC
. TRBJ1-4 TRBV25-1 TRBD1 CASMTWTGGYEKLFF TGTGCCAGCATGACCTGGACAGGGGGGTATGAAAAACTGTTTTTT
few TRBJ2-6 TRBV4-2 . CASSQGASSSGANVLTF TGTGCCAGCAGCCAAGGGGCCTCAAGCTCTGGGGCCAACGTCCTGACTTTC
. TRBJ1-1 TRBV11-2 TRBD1 CASSSWTGGTEAFF TGTGCCAGCAGCTCCTGGACAGGGGGAACTGAAGCTTTCTTT
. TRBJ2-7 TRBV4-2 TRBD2 CASSQDLGGGNSEQYF TGTGCCAGCAGCCAAGATCTCGGCGGGGGGAACTCCGAGCAGTACTTC
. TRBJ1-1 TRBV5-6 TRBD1 CASSFLPGQGATEAFF TGTGCCAGCAGCTTTCTTCCGGGACAGGGAGCGACTGAAGCTTTCTTT
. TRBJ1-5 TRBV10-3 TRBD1 CAISEGTVSNQPQHF TGTGCCATCAGTGAGGGGACAGTTAGCAATCAGCCCCAGCATTTT
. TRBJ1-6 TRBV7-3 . CASSLEHFNSPLHF TGTGCCAGCAGCTTAGAACATTTCAATTCACCCCTCCACTTT
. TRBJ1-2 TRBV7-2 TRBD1 CASSPGQGSGYTF TGTGCCAGCAGCCCGGGACAGGGGAGCGGCTACACCTTC
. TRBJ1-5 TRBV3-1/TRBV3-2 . CASSQGVNSNQPQHF TGTGCCAGCAGCCAAGGAGTGAACAGCAATCAGCCCCAGCATTTT
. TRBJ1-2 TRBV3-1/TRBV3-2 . CASTLGYGGANGYTF TGTGCCAGCACCCTGGGGTATGGGGGGGCCAACGGCTACACCTTC
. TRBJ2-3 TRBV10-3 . CAISEDRPTDTQYF TGTGCCATCAGTGAGGACAGACCTACAGATACGCAGTATTTT
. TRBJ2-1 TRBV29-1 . CSVSLTQGNEQFF TGCAGCGTATCATTAACCCAGGGTAATGAGCAGTTCTTC
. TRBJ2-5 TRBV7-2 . CASSSRARRETQYF TGTGCCAGCAGCTCCAGGGCCCGCCGAGAGACCCAGTACTTC
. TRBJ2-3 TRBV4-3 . CASSFSGSSTDTQYF TGCGCCAGTTCCTTTAGCGGTTCTAGCACAGATACGCAGTATTTT
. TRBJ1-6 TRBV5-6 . CASSFMTGISNSPLHF TGTGCCAGCAGCTTCATGACCGGGATCAGTAATTCACCCCTCCACTTT
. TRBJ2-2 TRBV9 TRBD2 CASSGLAGARGTGELFF TGTGCCAGCAGCGGACTAGCGGGGGCCAGGGGCACCGGGGAGCTGTTTTTT
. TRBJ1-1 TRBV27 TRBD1 CASSPHGTGVGTEAFF TGTGCCAGCAGTCCACACGGGACAGGGGTGGGCACTGAAGCTTTCTTT
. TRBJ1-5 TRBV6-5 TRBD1 CASSQGVDQPQHF TGTGCCAGCAGTCAGGGGGTCGATCAGCCCCAGCATTTT
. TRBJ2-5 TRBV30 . CAWSVVGGETQYF TGTGCCTGGAGTGTGGTGGGCGGGGAGACCCAGTACTTC
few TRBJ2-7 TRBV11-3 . CASSLEGTTYEQYF TGTGCCAGCAGCTTAGAGGGTACTACCTACGAGCAGTACTTC
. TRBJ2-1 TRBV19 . CASSIGAAGSHYNEQFF TGTGCCAGTAGTATAGGGGCGGCGGGGTCCCACTACAATGAGCAGTTCTTC
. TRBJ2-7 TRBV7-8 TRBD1 CASSDPGTGINEQYF TGTGCCAGCAGCGATCCCGGGACAGGGATAAACGAGCAGTACTTC
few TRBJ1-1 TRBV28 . CASSPPGERRASEAFF TGTGCCAGCAGCCCACCCGGGGAGAGGAGGGCCTCTGAAGCTTTCTTT
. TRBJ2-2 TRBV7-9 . CASSSRGGGELFF TGTGCCAGCAGCTCCAGGGGTGGCGGGGAGCTGTTTTTT
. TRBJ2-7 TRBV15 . CATSRPGNEQYF TGTGCCACCAGCAGACCGGGGAACGAGCAGTACTTC